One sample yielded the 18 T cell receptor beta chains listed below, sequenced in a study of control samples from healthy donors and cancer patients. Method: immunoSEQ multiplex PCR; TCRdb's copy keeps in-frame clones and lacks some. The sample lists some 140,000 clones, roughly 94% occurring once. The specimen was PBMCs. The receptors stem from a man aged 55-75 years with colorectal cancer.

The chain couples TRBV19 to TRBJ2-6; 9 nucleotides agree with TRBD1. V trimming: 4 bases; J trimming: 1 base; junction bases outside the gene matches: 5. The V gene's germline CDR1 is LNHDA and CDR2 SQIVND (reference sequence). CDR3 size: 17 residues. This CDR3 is CASSRDRGRSGANVLTF. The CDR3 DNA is TGTGCCAGTAGTAGAGACAGGGGGAGGTCTGGGGCCAACGTCCTGACTTTC.

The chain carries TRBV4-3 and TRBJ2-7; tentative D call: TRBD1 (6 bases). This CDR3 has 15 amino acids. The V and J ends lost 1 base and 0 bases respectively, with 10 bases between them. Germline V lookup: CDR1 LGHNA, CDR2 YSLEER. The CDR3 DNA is TGCGCCAGCAGCCAAGGGCAGGGGCCCTCCTACGAGCAGTACTTC. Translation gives CASSQGQGPSYEQYF.

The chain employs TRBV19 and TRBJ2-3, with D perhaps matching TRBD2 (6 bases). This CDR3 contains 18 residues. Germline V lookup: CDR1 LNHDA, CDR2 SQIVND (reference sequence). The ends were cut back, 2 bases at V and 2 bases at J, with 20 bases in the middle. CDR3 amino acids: CASSITGPSQDYTDTQYF. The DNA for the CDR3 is TGTGCCAGTAGTATAACCGGCCCGAGCCAGGACTACACAGATACGCAGTATTTT.

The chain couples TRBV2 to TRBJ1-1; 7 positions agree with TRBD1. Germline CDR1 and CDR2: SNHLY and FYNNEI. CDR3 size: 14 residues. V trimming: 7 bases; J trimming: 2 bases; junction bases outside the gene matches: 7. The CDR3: CASKGDRVNTEAFF. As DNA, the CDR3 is TGTGCCAGCAAGGGGGACAGAGTAAACACTGAAGCTTTCTTT.

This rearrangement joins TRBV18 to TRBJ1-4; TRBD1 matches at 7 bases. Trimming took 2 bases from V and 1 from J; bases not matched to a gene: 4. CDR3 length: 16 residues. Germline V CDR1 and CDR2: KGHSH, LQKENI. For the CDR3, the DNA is TGTGCCAGCTCACCATTCCGGACAGGAACTAATGAAAAACTGTTTTTT. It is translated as CASSPFRTGTNEKLFF.

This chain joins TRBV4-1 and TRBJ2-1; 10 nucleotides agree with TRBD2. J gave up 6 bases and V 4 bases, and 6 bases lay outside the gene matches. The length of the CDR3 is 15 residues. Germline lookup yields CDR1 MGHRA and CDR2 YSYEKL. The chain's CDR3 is CASSRLAGAINEQFF. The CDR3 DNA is TGCGCCAGCAGCCGTCTAGCGGGGGCCATCAATGAGCAGTTCTTC.

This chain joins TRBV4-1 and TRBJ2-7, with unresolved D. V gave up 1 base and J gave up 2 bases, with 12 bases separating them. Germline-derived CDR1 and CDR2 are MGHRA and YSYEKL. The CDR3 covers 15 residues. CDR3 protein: CASSQGTAATYEQYF. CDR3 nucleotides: TGCGCCAGCAGCCAAGGTACAGCAGCGACCTACGAGCAGTACTTC.

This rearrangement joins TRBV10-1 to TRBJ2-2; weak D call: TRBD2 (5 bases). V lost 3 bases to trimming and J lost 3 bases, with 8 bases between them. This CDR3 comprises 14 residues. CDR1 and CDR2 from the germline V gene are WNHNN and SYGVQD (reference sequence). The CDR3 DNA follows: TGCGCCAGCAGTGAACGGCGGGACACCGGGGAGCTGTTTTTT. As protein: CASSERRDTGELFF.

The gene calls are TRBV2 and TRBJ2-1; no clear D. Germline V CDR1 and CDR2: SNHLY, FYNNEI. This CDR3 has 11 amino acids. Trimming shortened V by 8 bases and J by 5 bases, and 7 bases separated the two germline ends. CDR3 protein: CASRLNNEQFF. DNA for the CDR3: TGTGCCAGCCGATTGAACAATGAGCAGTTCTTC.

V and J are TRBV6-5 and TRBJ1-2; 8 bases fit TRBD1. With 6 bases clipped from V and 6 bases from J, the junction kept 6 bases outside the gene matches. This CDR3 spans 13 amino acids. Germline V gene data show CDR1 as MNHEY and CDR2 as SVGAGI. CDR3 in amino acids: CASRGGQGDGYTF. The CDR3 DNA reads TGTGCCAGCAGGGGAGGACAGGGTGATGGCTACACCTTC.

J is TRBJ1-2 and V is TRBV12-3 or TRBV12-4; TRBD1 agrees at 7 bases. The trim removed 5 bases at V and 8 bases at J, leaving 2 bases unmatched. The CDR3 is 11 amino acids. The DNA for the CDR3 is TGTGCCAGCAGTCTAGGGGGCGGCTACACCTTC. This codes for CASSLGGGYTF.

The CDR3 sequence is CASSVGQGLVQGNLDTQYF. CDR3 sequence (DNA): TGTGCCAGCAGCGTGGGACAGGGGCTTGTTCAGGGCAATCTAGATACGCAGTATTTT. V gene TRBV9 combines with J gene TRBJ2-3; 10 bases align to TRBD1. Losses at the gene ends were 2 bases for V and 5 bases for J; bases not matched to a gene: 17. The germline V gene has CDR1 SGDLS and CDR2 YYNGEE. The CDR3 has 19 residues.

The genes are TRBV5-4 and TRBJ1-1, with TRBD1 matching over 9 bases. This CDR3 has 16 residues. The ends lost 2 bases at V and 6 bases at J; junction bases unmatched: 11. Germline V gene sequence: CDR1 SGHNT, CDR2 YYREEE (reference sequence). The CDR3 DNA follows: TGTGCCAGCAGCTTCACGACTGGGACAGGGCCGCCTGAAGCTTTCTTT. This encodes CASSFTTGTGPPEAFF.

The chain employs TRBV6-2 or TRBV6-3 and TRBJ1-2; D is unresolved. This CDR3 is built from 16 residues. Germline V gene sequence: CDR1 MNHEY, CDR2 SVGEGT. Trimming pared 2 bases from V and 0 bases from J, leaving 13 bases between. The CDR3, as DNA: TGTGCCAGCAGTTACGAGGGAGGAGTCCCTAACTATGGCTACACCTTC. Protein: CASSYEGGVPNYGYTF.

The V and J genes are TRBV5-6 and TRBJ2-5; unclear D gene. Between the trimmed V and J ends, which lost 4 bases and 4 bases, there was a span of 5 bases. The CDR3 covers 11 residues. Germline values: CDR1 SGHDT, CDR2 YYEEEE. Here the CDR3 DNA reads TGTGCCAGCAGCACGCGAGAGACCCAGTACTTC. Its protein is CASSTRETQYF.

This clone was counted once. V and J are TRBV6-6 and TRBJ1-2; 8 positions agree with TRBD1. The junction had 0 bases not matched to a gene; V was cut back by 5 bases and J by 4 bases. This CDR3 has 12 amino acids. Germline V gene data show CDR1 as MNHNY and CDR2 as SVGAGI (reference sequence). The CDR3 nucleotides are TGTGCCAGCAGTGGACAGGGCTATGGCTACACCTTC. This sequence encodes CASSGQGYGYTF.

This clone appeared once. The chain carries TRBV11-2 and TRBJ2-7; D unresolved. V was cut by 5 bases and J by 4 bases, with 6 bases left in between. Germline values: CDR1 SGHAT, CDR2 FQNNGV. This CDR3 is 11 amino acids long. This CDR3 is CASSPQYEQYF. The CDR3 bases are TGTGCCAGCAGCCCACAGTACGAGCAGTACTTC.

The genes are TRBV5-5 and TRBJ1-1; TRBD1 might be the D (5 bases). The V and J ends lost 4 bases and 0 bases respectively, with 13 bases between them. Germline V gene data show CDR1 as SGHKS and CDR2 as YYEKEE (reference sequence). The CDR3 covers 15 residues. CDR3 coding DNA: TGTGCCAGCAGCGTAGTTCCGACAGTGAACACTGAAGCTTTCTTT. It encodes CASSVVPTVNTEAFF.